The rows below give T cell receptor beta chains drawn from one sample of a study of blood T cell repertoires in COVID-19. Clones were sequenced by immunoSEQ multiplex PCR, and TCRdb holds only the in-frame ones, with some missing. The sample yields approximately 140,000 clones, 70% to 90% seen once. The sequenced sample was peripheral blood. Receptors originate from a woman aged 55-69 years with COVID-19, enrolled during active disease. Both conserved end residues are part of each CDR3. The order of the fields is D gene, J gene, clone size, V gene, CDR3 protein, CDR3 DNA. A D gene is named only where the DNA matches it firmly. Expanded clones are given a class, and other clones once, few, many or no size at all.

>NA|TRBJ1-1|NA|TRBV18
CASSPEGENTEAFF
TGTGCCAGCTCACCTGAGGGGGAGAACACTGAAGCTTTCTTT
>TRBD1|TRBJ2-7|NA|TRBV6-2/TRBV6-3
CASSNGQGAHEQYF
TGTGCCAGCAGCAACGGACAGGGGGCCCACGAGCAGTACTTC
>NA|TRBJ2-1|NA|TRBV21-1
CASSKIPTGGCNEQFF
TGTGCCAGCAGCAAAATTCCGACAGGGGGCTGCAATGAGCAGTTCTTC
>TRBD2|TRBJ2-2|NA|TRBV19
CASCGRLVTGELFF
TGTGCCAGCTGCGGGAGACTAGTCACCGGGGAGCTGTTTTTT
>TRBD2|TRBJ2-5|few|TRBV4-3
CASSQSTTSGGSQETQYF
TGCGCCAGCAGCCAATCTACGACTAGCGGGGGTTCCCAAGAGACCCAGTACTTC
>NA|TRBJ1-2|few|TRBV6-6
CASSLSGYGYTF
TGTGCCAGCAGTCTCTCAGGGTATGGCTACACCTTC
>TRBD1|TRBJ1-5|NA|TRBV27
CASSPQLQGGFGQPQHF
TGTGCCAGCAGTCCCCAGTTGCAGGGGGGATTTGGGCAGCCCCAGCATTTT
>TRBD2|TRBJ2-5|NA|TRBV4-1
CASSQASGGVETQYF
TGCGCCAGCAGCCAAGCTAGCGGGGGGGTAGAGACCCAGTACTTC
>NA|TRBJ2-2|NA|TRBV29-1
CSVALDSLNTGELFF
TGCAGCGTTGCCTTGGACAGCCTAAACACCGGGGAGCTGTTTTTT
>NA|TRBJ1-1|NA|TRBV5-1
CASSFSDTEAFF
TGCGCCAGCAGCTTCTCAGACACTGAAGCTTTCTTT
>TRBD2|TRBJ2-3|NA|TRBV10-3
CAMGGGAYTQYF
TGTGCCATGGGCGGGGGGGCTTATACGCAGTATTTT
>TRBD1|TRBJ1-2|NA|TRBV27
CASSDLGPGGAWGYTF
TGTGCCAGCAGTGACTTGGGCCCAGGGGGCGCTTGGGGCTACACCTTC
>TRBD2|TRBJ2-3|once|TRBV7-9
CASSTGTSLADTQYF
TGTGCCAGCTCTACCGGGACTAGCTTGGCAGATACGCAGTATTTT
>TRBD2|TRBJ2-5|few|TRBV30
CARGTSGGPETQYF
TGTGCCCGGGGGACTAGCGGGGGTCCAGAGACCCAGTACTTC
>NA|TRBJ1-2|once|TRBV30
CAWSAQQFLHGYTF
TGTGCCTGGAGTGCCCAACAGTTTCTTCATGGCTACACCTTC
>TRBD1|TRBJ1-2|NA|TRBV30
CAWSVPRDRTWKFYGYTF
TGTGCCTGGAGTGTACCACGGGACAGGACCTGGAAATTCTATGGCTACACCTTC
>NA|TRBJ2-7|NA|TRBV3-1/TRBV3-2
CASSLGAQPYEQYF
TGTGCCAGCAGCCTAGGCGCACAGCCCTACGAGCAGTACTTC
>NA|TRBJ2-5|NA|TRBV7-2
CASSLREETQYF
TGTGCCAGCAGCTTAAGGGAGGAGACCCAGTACTTC
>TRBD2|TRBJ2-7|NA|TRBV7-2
CAESPTGGSSYEQYF
TGTGCCGAGTCCCCTACCGGGGGGAGCTCCTACGAGCAGTACTTC
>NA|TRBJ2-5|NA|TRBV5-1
CASSFAGTQYF
TGCGCCAGCAGCTTCGCCGGGACCCAGTACTTC
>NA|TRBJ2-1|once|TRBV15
CATSRERLPNEQFF
TGTGCCACCAGCAGAGAGCGGCTTCCTAATGAGCAGTTCTTC
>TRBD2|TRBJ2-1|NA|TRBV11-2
CASSVGLGEQFF
TGTGCCAGCAGCGTAGGACTAGGCGAGCAGTTCTTC
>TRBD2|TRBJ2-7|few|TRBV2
CATTSGRYEQYF
TGTGCCACGACTAGCGGGCGGTACGAGCAGTACTTC
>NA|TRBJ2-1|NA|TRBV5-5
CASSPAQGSYNEQFF
TGTGCCAGCAGCCCCGCACAGGGATCGTACAATGAGCAGTTCTTC
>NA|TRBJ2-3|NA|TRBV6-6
CASSYALRDTQYF
TGTGCCAGCAGTTACGCGCTACGAGATACGCAGTATTTT
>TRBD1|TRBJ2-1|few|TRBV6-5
CASRQGAVFYNEQFF
TGTGCCAGCAGGCAGGGGGCGGTGTTTTACAATGAGCAGTTCTTC
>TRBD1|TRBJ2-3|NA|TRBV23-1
CASSHLGGQGRDTQYF
TGCGCCAGCAGTCACCTTGGCGGACAGGGAAGAGATACGCAGTATTTT
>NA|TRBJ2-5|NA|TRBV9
CASSPPQGSETQYF
TGTGCCAGCAGCCCCCCACAGGGTTCAGAGACCCAGTACTTC
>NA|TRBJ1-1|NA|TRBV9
CASSPREEGEAFF
TGTGCCAGCAGCCCCAGGGAAGAAGGTGAAGCTTTCTTT
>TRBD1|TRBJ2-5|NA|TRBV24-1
CATSEGALAGQGGETQYF
TGTGCCACCAGTGAGGGGGCCCTCGCGGGACAGGGGGGAGAGACCCAGTACTTC
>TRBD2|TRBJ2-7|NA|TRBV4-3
CASSQDLVVAGVKEQYF
TGCGCCAGCAGCCAAGATTTGGTTGTGGCGGGGGTTAAGGAGCAGTACTTC
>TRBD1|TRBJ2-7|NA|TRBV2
CASRQQGAREQYF
TGTGCCAGCAGACAACAGGGGGCGCGGGAGCAGTACTTC
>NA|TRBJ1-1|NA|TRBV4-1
CASSQVRIGETEAFF
TGCGCCAGCAGCCAAGTCCGAATAGGGGAAACTGAAGCTTTCTTT
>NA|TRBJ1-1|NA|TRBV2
CASSERDYRDLAFF
TGTGCCAGCAGTGAAAGGGACTACAGGGATTTAGCTTTCTTT
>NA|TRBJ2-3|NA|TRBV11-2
CASSQFPGGGGTDTQYF
TGTGCCAGCAGCCAATTCCCAGGAGGAGGCGGCACAGATACGCAGTATTTT
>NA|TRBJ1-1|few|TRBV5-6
CASSLAQGVTEAFF
TGTGCCAGCAGCTTGGCCCAGGGTGTCACTGAAGCTTTCTTT
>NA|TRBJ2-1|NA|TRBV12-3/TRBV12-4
CASRGLGGNEQFF
TGTGCCAGCAGGGGGTTGGGGGGCAATGAGCAGTTCTTC
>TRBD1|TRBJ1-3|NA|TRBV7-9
CASIAGTGSGNTIYF
TGTGCCAGCATTGCCGGGACAGGCTCTGGAAACACCATATATTTT
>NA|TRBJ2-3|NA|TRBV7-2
CASSLIIRADTQYF
TGTGCCAGCAGCTTGATAATACGGGCAGATACGCAGTATTTT
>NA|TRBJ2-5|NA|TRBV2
CASSGRGPLSQYF
TGTGCCAGCAGTGGACGAGGGCCCCTTAGCCAGTACTTC
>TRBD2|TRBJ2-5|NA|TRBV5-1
CASSLVSSGGSYQETQYF
TGCGCCAGCAGCTTGGTGTCTAGCGGGGGCTCGTACCAAGAGACCCAGTACTTC
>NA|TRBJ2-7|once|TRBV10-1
CASTTSGSPSLYEQYF
TGCGCCAGCACCACTTCAGGGTCCCCCTCGCTCTACGAGCAGTACTTC
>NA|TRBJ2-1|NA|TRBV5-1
CASTAYNEQFF
TGCGCCAGCACCGCCTACAATGAGCAGTTCTTC
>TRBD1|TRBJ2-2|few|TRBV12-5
CASGSGQGYTGELFF
TGTGCTAGTGGTTCGGGACAGGGATACACCGGGGAGCTGTTTTTT
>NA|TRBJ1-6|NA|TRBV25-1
CASSESRGEGSPLHF
TGTGCCAGCAGTGAATCCCGGGGGGAGGGTTCACCCCTCCACTTT
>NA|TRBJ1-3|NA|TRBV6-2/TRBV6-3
CASSYLDSTSGNTIYF
TGTGCCAGCAGTTACCTGGACAGCACCTCTGGAAACACCATATATTTT
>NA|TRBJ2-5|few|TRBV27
CASSLTGPETQYF
TGTGCCAGCAGTCTCACAGGGCCAGAGACCCAGTACTTC
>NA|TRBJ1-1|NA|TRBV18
CASSPAGMNTEAFF
TGTGCCAGCTCACCGGCGGGTATGAACACTGAAGCTTTCTTT
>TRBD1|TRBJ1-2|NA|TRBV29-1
CSVGQGPVYGYTF
TGCAGCGTTGGACAGGGCCCCGTTTATGGCTACACCTTC
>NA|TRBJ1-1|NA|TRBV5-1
CASSDQGKNTEAFF
TGCGCCAGCAGCGATCAGGGGAAGAACACTGAAGCTTTCTTT
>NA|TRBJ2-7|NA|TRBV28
CASSFSATQYF
TGTGCCAGCAGTTTCAGCGCGACGCAGTACTTC